This TCR beta chain emerged from a study of CXCR3-negative and CXCR3-positive naive CD8 T cells. Study observations and caveats: Sequencing showed both naive subsets with comparably high diversity, and memory CD8+ cells much lower. Compared with CXCR3-negative naive cells, CXCR3-positive naive cells showed more hydrophobic TRB CDR3s. Similar TRBV-TRBJ usage characterized naive CXCR3-negative and CXCR3-positive cells; memory cells differed.

The method, 5' RACE with UMI labels, was used to prepare the TRB cDNA libraries. TCRdb re-called the 5' RACE reads and gives one entry per CDR3 protein, without DNA. This sample contains about 50,000 distinct CDR3 sequences. Turning to this clonotype: Its antigen is still unknown.

The sorting of each CD8+ T cell subset was done in triplicate, at 330,000 or so cells each. CD45RO-CCR7+CD27+CD95- marked naive CD8+ T cells. The sample taken for sequencing was naive CXCR3+ CD8+ T cells from blood. Subset denoted: CD45RO-CCR7+CD27+CD95- naive CD8+ T cells expressing CXCR3 (TNR3+). The sequence came from a human donor in good health. Some clones in this sample may be carry-over from other donors' samples.

The CDR3 spells CASSWEGFSPLHF. J is TRBJ1-6 and V is TRBV7-2. The length of the CDR3 is 13 residues. The germline gives CDR1 SGHTA, CDR2 FQGNSA.